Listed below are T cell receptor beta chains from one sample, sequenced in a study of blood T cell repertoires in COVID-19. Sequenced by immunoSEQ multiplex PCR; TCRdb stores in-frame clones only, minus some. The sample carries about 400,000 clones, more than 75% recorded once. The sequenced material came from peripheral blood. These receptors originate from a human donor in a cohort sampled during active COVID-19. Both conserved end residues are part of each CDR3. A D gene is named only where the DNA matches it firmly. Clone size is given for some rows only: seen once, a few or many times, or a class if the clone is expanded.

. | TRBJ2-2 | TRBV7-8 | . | CASSLDARQNTGELFF | TGTGCCAGCAGCTTAGATGCTCGACAGAACACCGGGGAGCTGTTTTTT
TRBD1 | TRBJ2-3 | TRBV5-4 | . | CASSYVQGRSDTQYF | TGTGCCAGCAGCTATGTACAGGGGCGGTCAGATACGCAGTATTTT
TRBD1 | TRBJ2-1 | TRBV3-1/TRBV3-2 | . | CASSQGVGTGINEQFF | TGTGCCAGCAGCCAAGGCGTCGGGACAGGGATCAATGAGCAGTTCTTC
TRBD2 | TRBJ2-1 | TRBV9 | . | CASSVGDGRALFF | TGTGCCAGCAGCGTAGGGGACGGGAGGGCCCTGTTCTTC
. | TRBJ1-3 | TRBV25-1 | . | CASRGANTIYF | TGTGCCAGCAGAGGAGCGAACACCATATATTTT
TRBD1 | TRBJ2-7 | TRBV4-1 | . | CASSQDDRGIYEQYF | TGCGCCAGCAGCCAAGACGACAGGGGTATCTACGAGCAGTACTTC
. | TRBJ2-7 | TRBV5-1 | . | CASSYPPRQTYEQYF | TGCGCCAGCAGCTACCCTCCCAGACAGACCTACGAGCAGTACTTC
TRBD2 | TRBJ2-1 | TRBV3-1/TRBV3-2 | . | CASTQLAGVPPPFF | TGTGCCAGCACCCAACTAGCGGGGGTCCCCCCGCCGTTCTTC
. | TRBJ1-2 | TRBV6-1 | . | CASSERGNYGYTF | TGTGCCAGCAGTGAACGGGGAAACTATGGCTACACCTTC
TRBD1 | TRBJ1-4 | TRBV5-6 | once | CASSGSGTGIFLYEKLFF | TGTGCCAGCAGCGGATCCGGGACAGGGATTTTTCTCTATGAAAAACTGTTTTTT
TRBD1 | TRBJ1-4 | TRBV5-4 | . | CASSSRTGRNEKLFF | TGTGCCAGCAGCTCCCGGACAGGACGGAATGAAAAACTGTTTTTT
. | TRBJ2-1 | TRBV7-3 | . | CASSFAGAEQFF | TGTGCCAGCAGCTTCGCGGGGGCCGAGCAGTTCTTC
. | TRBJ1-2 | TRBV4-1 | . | CASSAGVYGYTF | TGCGCCAGCAGCGCGGGGGTTTATGGCTACACCTTC
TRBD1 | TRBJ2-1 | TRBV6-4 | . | CASSVPSEGALIKGEQFF | TGTGCCAGCAGTGTCCCGTCCGAGGGGGCGCTTATCAAGGGTGAGCAGTTCTTC
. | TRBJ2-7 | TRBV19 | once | CASSSRGYLPEQYF | TGTGCCAGTAGTAGTCGCGGTTACCTACCCGAGCAGTACTTC
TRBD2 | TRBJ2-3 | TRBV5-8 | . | CASSLEVSGSTDTQYF | TGTGCCAGCAGCTTGGAGGTTAGCGGGAGCACAGATACGCAGTATTTT
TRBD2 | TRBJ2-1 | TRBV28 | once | CASSSRTSGNRNEQFF | TGTGCCAGTTCCTCCCGGACTAGCGGGAACCGAAATGAGCAGTTCTTC
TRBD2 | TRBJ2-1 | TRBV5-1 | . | CASSSGTSPYNEQFF | TGCGCCAGCAGCTCGGGGACTAGCCCTTACAATGAGCAGTTCTTC